The text below deals with one TCR beta chain. The data belong to a study of T cell changes during pregnancy in multiple sclerosis. Some clones are missing from TCRdb's copy, which holds only in-frame ones; the method was immunoSEQ multiplex PCR. Of around 50,000 clones in the sample, just over 90% were seen once. The length of the CDR3 is 14 residues. Germline V lookup: CDR1 GTSNPN, CDR2 SVGIG (reference sequence). The V end was cut by 5 bases, the J end by 5 bases, with 15 bases between. Source: CD4+ T cells from peripheral blood mononuclear cells, taken in the second trimester of pregnancy. The chain carries TRBV30 and TRBJ2-2; D may be TRBD2 (7 bases). The clonotype comes from a female donor with multiple sclerosis, enrolled in a pregnancy study. CDR3 DNA: TGTGCCTGGCGGAGGGGGGGCCCGACCGGGGAGCTGTTTTTT. Translation gives CAWRRGGPTGELFF.